The 3 T cell receptor beta chains reported below all come from one sample, sequenced in a study of T-cell memory formation after mild COVID-19. TCRdb recomputed calls from the 5' RACE reads with MiXCR, one row per CDR3 protein. This table has about 290,000 distinct CDR3 sequences, more than 15% appearing once. The sample comprised PBMCs or a T cell subset sorted from them (not recorded which). These receptors came from a man in his late teens or twenties who had mild COVID-19 (a few samples of this study predate the infection). Cell type and time point are not known.

The genes are TRBV20-1 and TRBJ1-6, with TRBD1 matching 10 bases. The V segment lost 4 bases and the J segment 10 bases; nucleotides outside the gene matches: 10. The germline V gene encodes CDR1 DFQATT and CDR2 SNEGSKA (reference sequence). The CDR3 loop spans 15 amino acids. The CDR3 region has the DNA TGCAGTGCTACGGCGAGGGACAGGGGAAACTCACCCCTCCACTTT. The encoded protein is CSATARDRGNSPLHF.

The chain is built from TRBV20-1 and TRBJ1-6, with D unresolved. Germline loops: CDR1 DFQATT, CDR2 SNEGSKA (reference sequence). V gave up 0 bases and J gave up 7 bases, with 10 bases separating them. The length of the CDR3 is 14 residues. The CDR3 DNA is TGCAGTGCTAGAGATCCCCGAGGGAATTCACCCCTCCACTTT. This sequence encodes CSARDPRGNSPLHF.

This clonotype was seen many times. The chain joins TRBV5-1 to TRBJ2-3; D is unresolved. Trimming cost V 4 bases and J 14 bases, with 17 bases left between them. CDR3 length: 12 amino acids. The germline V gene encodes CDR1 SGHRS and CDR2 YFSETQ. In DNA form, the CDR3 reads TGCGCCAGCAGCGAAAACTATTCCCTATTGTATTTT. Its translation is CASSENYSLLYF. Supplemented by reference TRBV5-1 and TRBJ2-3, the full variable domain reads KAGVTQTPRYLIKTRGQQVTLSCSPISGHRSVSWYQQTPGQGLQFLFEYFSETQRNKGNFPGRFSGRQFSNSRSEMNVSTLELGDSALYLCASSENYSLLYFGPGTRLTVL.